The 2 T cell receptor beta chains presented below share a single source sample, sequenced in a study of blood T cells in healthy people across ages. A sample-barcoded 5' primer and a J-beta primer mix were used in a second PCR of about 7 to 12 cycles. Each CDR3 protein is one row after TCRdb ran MiXCR on the 5' RACE reads. This table has approximately 1,100,000 distinct CDR3 sequences, more than 35% appearing once. Sequencing was done on a sample of blood. Every receptor here comes from a woman aged 55-69 years in good health.

J is TRBJ1-4 and V is TRBV3-1; possible D gene TRBD1, 5 bases. Germline-derived CDR1 and CDR2 are LGHDT and YNNKEL (reference sequence). V shed 0 bases and J shed 7 bases, with 6 bases lying between them. CDR3 length equals 13 residues. CDR3 nucleotide sequence: TGTGCCAGCAGCCAAGATGGGGGTGAAAAACTGTTTTTT. Residues: CASSQDGGEKLFF.

This clonotype has ten or more counts. The CDR3, as DNA: TGTGCCAGCAGCGAGACTAGCGGGCCACCCTACAATGAGCAGTTCTTC. It is translated as CASSETSGPPYNEQFF. The chain uses TRBV7-2 and TRBJ2-1, with 10 bases that match TRBD2. Germline V lookup: CDR1 SGHTA, CDR2 FQGNSA. V was pared by 5 bases and J by 2 bases, with 6 bases of the junction left unmatched. CDR3 length: 16 amino acids.